The 15 T cell receptor beta chains below come from one sample, sequenced in a study of blood T cell repertoires in COVID-19. The protocol was immunoSEQ multiplex PCR, while the TCRdb copy is restricted to in-frame clones and leaves out a portion. The repertoire consists of about 87,000 clones, with about 83% occurring once and the leading ten covering more than 2%. The specimen was peripheral blood. These receptors all stem from a woman aged 70-85 years with acute or convalescent COVID-19.

The chain employs TRBV28 and TRBJ1-2; 9 nucleotides match TRBD1. Germline V gene sequence: CDR1 MDHEN, CDR2 SYDVKM. The CDR3 extends over 14 amino acids. V lost 10 bases to trimming and J lost 3 bases; unmatched junction nucleotides: 9. The CDR3 bases are TGTGCCACCCGCACCACAGGGGGCTACTATGGCTACACCTTC. Amino acid sequence: CATRTTGGYYGYTF.

This clone was recorded only once. V and J are TRBV11-2 and TRBJ2-2; D gene unclear. The V end was cut by 3 bases, the J end by 4 bases, with 3 bases between. The germline CDR1 and CDR2 sequences are SGHAT and FQNNGV. The CDR3 runs to 12 residues. The DNA for the CDR3 is TGTGCCAGCAGCTTCGGCACCGGGGAGCTGTTTTTT. This codes for CASSFGTGELFF.

The CDR3 DNA sequence: TGCGCCAGCAGCCAAGCGTCCCAGGGGGGAATCGCTACTAATGAAAAACTGTTTTTT. Translation gives CASSQASQGGIATNEKLFF. The chain carries TRBV4-1 and TRBJ1-4; TRBD1 matches at 7 bases. This CDR3 comprises 19 residues. Looked up from germline, CDR1 is MGHRA and CDR2 is YSYEKL. J lost 2 bases, V lost 1 base, and 13 bases had no gene match.

V gene TRBV6-5 combines with J gene TRBJ1-3, with D tentatively TRBD1 (5 bases). The CDR3 consists of 13 residues. The V and J ends lost 8 bases and 4 bases respectively, with 12 bases between them. Germline CDR1 reads MNHEY; CDR2 reads SVGAGI. The CDR3 protein is CASPTVSGNTIYF. The CDR3 DNA reads as TGTGCCAGCCCGACAGTGTCCGGAAACACCATATATTTT.

The chain joins TRBV6-5 to TRBJ1-3; the D gene is possibly TRBD1 (6 bases). Trimming removed 6 bases from V and 0 bases from J, with 12 bases in between. CDR3 size: 15 residues. CDR1 and CDR2 from the germline V gene are MNHEY and SVGAGI. The CDR3 here is CASRLGHLSGNTIYF. In nucleotides, the CDR3 is TGTGCCAGCAGATTGGGACATCTCTCTGGAAACACCATATATTTT.

The chain is built from TRBV4-2 and TRBJ1-5, with 7 bases identical to TRBD1. J gave up 3 bases and V 0 bases, and 11 bases lay outside the gene matches. The CDR3 extends over 18 amino acids. Germline CDR1 reads LGHNA; CDR2 reads YNFKEQ. CDR3 sequence: CASSQELPGQAFNQPQHF. For the CDR3, the DNA is TGTGCCAGCAGCCAAGAGCTACCAGGACAGGCTTTCAATCAGCCCCAGCATTTT.

A single count supports this clone. CDR3 residues: CASSRDSQETQYF. The CDR3 DNA follows: TGTGCCAGCAGCCGGGACAGCCAAGAGACCCAGTACTTC. The gene calls are TRBV7-9 and TRBJ2-5, with TRBD1 identical over 7 bases. With 5 bases clipped from V and 1 base from J, the junction kept 1 base outside the gene matches. This CDR3 has 13 amino acids. Germline CDR1 SEHNR, CDR2 FQNEAQ (reference sequence).

The V gene is TRBV5-4, the J gene TRBJ2-3; 15 positions agree with TRBD2. Germline V gives CDR1 SGHNT, CDR2 YYREEE (reference sequence). V was pared by 0 bases and J by 5 bases, with 4 bases of the junction left unmatched. CDR3 length equals 17 residues. The CDR3 DNA reads TGTGCCAGCAGCTTGGGTCGGACTAGCGGGGGGGAAGATACGCAGTATTTT. This sequence encodes CASSLGRTSGGEDTQYF.

The chain links TRBV15 to TRBJ2-7, with D possibly being TRBD1 (6 bases). Trimming stripped 3 bases from V and 3 bases from J, with 12 bases between. Germline CDR1 LNHNV, CDR2 YYDKDF (reference sequence). The CDR3 is 14 amino acids. In DNA, the CDR3 is TGTGCCACCAGCAGGAAGACAGGAGACTACGAGCAGTACTTC. It specifies CATSRKTGDYEQYF.

The rearrangement uses TRBV19 and TRBJ2-7, with 12 bases aligning to TRBD1. The trim removed 4 bases at V and 3 bases at J, leaving 7 bases unmatched. The CDR3 has 16 amino acids. CDR1 and CDR2 (germline): LNHDA, SQIVND (reference sequence). The chain's CDR3 is CASSRGQGAYIYEQYF. The CDR3 nucleotides read TGTGCCAGTAGTAGGGGACAGGGGGCATATATCTACGAGCAGTACTTC.

The rearrangement uses TRBV6-4 and TRBJ2-1; the D is unclear. Trimming removed 1 base at V and 5 bases at J, with 6 bases between. The CDR3 is 13 amino acids. Germline CDR1 is MRHNA and CDR2 is SNTAGT. CDR3 nucleotides: TGTGCCAGCAGTGACTATCAAAACAATGAGCAGTTCTTC. Encoded protein: CASSDYQNNEQFF.

This clone was observed once. The chain employs TRBV3-1 (or the pseudogene TRBV3-2) and TRBJ1-3; tentatively, D is TRBD1 (5 bases). The V gene lost 4 bases and the J gene lost 4 bases, with 17 bases spanning the gap. This CDR3 region has 16 residues. Germline loops: CDR1 LGHDT, CDR2 YNNKEL (reference sequence). CDR3 DNA sequence: TGTGCCAGCAGCCTCCCGACAGTACGTGCGGGAAACACCATATATTTT. Its protein product is CASSLPTVRAGNTIYF.

This clone was recorded only once. This rearrangement joins TRBV11-2 to TRBJ1-5; TRBD1 agrees at 8 bases. Germline loops: CDR1 SGHAT, CDR2 FQNNGV. The length of the CDR3 is 15 residues. V lost 5 bases to trimming and J lost 3 bases; unmatched junction nucleotides: 6. The CDR3, as DNA: TGTGCCAGCAGCAGAGGGACAGGATCCAATCAGCCCCAGCATTTT. Encoded protein: CASSRGTGSNQPQHF.

The rearrangement uses TRBV7-3 and TRBJ1-1, with 7 positions matching TRBD1. The CDR3 covers 13 residues. V was clipped by 4 bases and J by 11 bases; unmatched bases: 10. The germline V gene encodes CDR1 SGHTA and CDR2 FQGTGA. CDR3 in amino acids: CASSSSTGSDAFF. The CDR3 nucleotides read TGTGCCAGCAGCTCATCGACAGGGTCAGACGCTTTCTTT.

The genes are TRBV13 and TRBJ2-4; possible D gene TRBD2, 5 bases. This CDR3 is 12 amino acids long. CDR1 is PRHDT, CDR2 FYEKMQ, per germline (reference sequence). The V and J ends lost 5 bases and 9 bases respectively, with 11 bases between them. CDR3 bases: TGTGCCAGCAGCCCTCCCCGGGGCATTCAGTACTTC. The encoded protein is CASSPPRGIQYF.